This TCR beta chain was sequenced for a study of response to subunit inactivated influenza vaccine. Study-wide results and caveats: Few new T cells, the authors suggested, are recruited by each seasonal influenza vaccination.

CDR1 SGHNT and CDR2 YENEEA come from the germline V gene. The CDR3 length is 16 residues. The V end lost 0 bases, the J end lost 0 bases, and 9 bases lay between the germline ends. Points on this clonotype: The antigen remains undetermined.

TCRdb ran MiXCR on the RT-PCR reads and lists one entry per CDR3 protein. In the table there are more than 700,000 distinct CDR3 sequences, around 20% of which are singletons. The receptor's source is a man aged 50 or older who received an inactivated influenza vaccine. The chain combines TRBV11-3 with TRBJ2-1; D is unclear. The material sequenced was PBMCs from blood, taken roughly 5 days after vaccination. This chain's CDR3 is CASSLEGSISYNEQFF. CDR3 nucleotides: TGTGCCAGCAGCTTAGAGGGTTCTATCTCCTACAATGAGCAGTTCTTC.